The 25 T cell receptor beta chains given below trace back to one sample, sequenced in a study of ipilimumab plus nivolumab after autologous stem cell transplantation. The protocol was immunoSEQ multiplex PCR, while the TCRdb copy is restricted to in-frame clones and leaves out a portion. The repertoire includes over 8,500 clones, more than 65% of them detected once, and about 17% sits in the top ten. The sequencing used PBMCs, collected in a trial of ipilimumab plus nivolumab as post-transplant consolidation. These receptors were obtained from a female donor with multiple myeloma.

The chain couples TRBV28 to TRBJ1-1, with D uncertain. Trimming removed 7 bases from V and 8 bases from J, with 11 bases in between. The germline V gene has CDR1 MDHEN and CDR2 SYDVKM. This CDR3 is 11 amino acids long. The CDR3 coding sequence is TGTGCCAGCAATCGGGGTTTAGAAGCTTTCTTT. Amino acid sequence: CASNRGLEAFF.

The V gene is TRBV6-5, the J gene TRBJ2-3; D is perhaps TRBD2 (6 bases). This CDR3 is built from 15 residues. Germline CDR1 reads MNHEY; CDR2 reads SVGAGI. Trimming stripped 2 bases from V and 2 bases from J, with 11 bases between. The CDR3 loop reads CASSYVGSDTDTQYF. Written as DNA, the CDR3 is TGTGCCAGCAGTTACGTCGGGAGCGACACAGATACGCAGTATTTT.

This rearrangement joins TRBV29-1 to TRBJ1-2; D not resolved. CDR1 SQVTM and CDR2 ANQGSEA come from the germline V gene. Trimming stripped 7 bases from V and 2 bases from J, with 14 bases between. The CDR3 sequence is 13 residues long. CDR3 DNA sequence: TGCAGCGGAGGGCCGGGAGCGAACTATGGCTACACCTTC. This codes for CSGGPGANYGYTF.

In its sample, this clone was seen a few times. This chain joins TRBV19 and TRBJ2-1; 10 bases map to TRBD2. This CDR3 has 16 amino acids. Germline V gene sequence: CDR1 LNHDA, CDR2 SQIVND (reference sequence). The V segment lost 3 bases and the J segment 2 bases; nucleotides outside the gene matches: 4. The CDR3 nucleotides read TGTGCCAGTAGTATCGCTAGCGGGAGTCCCTACAATGAGCAGTTCTTC. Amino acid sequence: CASSIASGSPYNEQFF.

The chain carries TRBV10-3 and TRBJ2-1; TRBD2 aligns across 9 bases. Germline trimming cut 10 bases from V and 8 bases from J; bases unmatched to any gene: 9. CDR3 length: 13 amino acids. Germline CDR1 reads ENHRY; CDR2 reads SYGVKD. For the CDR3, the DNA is TGTGCCACGCGCGGGACTAGCTTTGATGAGCAGTTCTTC. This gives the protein CATRGTSFDEQFF.

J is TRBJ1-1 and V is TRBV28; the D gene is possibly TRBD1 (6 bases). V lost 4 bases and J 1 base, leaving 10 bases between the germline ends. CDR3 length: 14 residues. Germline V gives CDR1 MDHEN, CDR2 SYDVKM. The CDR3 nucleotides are TGTGCCAGCAGTTCAGACAGGAGGAACACTGAAGCTTTCTTT. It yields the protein CASSSDRRNTEAFF.

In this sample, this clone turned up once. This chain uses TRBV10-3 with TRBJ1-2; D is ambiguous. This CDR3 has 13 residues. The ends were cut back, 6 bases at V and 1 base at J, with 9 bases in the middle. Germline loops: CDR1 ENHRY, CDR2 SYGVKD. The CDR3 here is CAISPGLNYGYTF. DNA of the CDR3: TGTGCCATCAGCCCCGGGCTTAACTATGGCTACACCTTC.

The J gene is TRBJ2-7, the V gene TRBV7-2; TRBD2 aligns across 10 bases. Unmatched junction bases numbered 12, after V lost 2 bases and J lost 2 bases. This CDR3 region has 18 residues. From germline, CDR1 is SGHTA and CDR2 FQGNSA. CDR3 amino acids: CASSLFPAGGLRAYEQYF. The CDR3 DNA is TGTGCCAGCAGCTTATTTCCAGCGGGAGGGCTAAGGGCCTACGAGCAGTACTTC.

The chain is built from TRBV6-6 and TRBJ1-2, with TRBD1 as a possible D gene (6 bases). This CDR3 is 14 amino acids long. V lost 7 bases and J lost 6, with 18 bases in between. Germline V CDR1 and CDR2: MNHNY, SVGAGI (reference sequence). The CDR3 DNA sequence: TGTGCCAGCACCCCCGGGGGGGCGTCGGATGGCTACACCTTC. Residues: CASTPGGASDGYTF.

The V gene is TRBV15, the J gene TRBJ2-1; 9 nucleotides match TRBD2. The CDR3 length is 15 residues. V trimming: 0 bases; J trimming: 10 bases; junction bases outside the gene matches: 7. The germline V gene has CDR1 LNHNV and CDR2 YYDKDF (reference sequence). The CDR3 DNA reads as TGTGCCACCAGCAGAGATGCGGGAGGGCCGTGGGAGCAGTTCTTC. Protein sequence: CATSRDAGGPWEQFF.

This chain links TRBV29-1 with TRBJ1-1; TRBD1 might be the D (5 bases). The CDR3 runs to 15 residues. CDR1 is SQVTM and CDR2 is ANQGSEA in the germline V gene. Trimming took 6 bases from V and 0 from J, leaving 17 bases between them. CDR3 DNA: TGCAGCGTGCGCCGGGACGGGGGTTTGAACACTGAAGCTTTCTTT. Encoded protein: CSVRRDGGLNTEAFF.

CDR3 amino acids: CASSLDNTGELFF. DNA for the CDR3: TGCGCCAGCAGCTTGGATAACACCGGGGAGCTGTTTTTT. The V gene is TRBV5-1, the J gene TRBJ2-2; D unresolved. The CDR3 is 13 amino acids. Deletions cut 0 bases from V and 2 bases from J, with 2 bases between. Germline loops: CDR1 SGHRS, CDR2 YFSETQ.

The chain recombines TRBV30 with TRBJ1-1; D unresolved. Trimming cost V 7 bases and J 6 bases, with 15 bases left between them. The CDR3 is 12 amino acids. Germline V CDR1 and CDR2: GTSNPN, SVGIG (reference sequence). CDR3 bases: TGTGCCTTCAAAGTTTTGGTATCTGAAGCTTTCTTT. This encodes CAFKVLVSEAFF.

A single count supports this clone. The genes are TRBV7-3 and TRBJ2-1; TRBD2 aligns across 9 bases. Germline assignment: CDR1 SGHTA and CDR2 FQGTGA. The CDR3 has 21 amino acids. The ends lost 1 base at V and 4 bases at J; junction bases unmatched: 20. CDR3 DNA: TGTGCCAGCAGCTTAAGTTACGAGACTAGCGGAACCCGCCGATCATACAATGAGCAGTTCTTC. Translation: CASSLSYETSGTRRSYNEQFF. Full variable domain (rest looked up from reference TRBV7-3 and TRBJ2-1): GAGVSQTPSNKVTEKGKYVELRCDPISGHTALYWYRQSLGQGPEFLIYFQGTGAADDSGLPNDRFFAVRPEGSVSTLKIQRTERGDSAVYLCASSLSYETSGTRRSYNEQFFGPGTRLTVL.

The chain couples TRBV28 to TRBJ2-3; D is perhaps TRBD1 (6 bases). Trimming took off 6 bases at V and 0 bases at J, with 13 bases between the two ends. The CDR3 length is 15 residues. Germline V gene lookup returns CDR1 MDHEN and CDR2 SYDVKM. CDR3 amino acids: CASSLGQSSTDTQYF. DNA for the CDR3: TGTGCCAGCAGCCTCGGACAGTCTAGCACAGATACGCAGTATTTT.

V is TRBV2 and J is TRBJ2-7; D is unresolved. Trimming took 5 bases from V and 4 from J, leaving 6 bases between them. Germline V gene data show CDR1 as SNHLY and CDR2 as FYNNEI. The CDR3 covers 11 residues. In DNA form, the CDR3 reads TGTGCCAGCAGTAACGTTTACGAGCAGTACTTC. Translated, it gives CASSNVYEQYF.

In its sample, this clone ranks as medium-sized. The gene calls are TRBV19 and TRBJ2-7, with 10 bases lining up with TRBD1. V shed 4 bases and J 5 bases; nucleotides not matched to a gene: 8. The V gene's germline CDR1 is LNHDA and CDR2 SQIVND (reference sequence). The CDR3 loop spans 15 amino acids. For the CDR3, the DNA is TGTGCCAGTAGTAATGGACAGGGGGTCCCCCACGAGCAGTACTTC. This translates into CASSNGQGVPHEQYF.

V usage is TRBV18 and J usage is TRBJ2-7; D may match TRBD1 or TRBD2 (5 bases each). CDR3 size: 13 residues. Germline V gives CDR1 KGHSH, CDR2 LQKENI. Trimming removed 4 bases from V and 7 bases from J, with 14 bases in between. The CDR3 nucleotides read TGTGCCAGCTCACGGGACGGCCCTCAAGAGCAGTACTTC. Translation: CASSRDGPQEQYF.

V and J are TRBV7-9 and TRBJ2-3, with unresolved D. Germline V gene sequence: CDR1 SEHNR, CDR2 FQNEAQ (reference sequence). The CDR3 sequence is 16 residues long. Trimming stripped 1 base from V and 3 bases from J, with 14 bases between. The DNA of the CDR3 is TGTGCCAGCAGCTTAGAAGTTGTCGGCCCGACAGATACGCAGTATTTT. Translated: CASSLEVVGPTDTQYF.

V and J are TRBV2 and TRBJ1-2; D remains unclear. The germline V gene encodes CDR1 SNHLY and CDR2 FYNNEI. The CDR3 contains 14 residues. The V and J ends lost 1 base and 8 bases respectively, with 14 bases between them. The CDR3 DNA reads TGTGCCAGCAGTGAAGGGACCTCCACGGGGGGCTACACCTTC. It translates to CASSEGTSTGGYTF.

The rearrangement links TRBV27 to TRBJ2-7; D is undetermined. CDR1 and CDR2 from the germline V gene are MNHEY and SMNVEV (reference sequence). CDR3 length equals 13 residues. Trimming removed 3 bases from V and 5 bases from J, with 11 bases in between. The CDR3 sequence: CASSFAAPNEQYF. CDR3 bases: TGTGCCAGCAGTTTTGCGGCACCTAACGAGCAGTACTTC.

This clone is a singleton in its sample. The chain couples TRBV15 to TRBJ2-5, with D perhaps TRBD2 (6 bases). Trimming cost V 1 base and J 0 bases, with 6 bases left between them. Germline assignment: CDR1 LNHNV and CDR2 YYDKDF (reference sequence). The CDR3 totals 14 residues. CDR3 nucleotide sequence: TGTGCCACCAGCAGAGGGGACTACCAAGAGACCCAGTACTTC. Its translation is CATSRGDYQETQYF.

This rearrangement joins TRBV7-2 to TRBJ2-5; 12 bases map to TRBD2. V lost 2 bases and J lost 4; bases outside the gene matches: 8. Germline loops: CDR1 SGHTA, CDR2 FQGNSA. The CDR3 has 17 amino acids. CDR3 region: CASSLSGLAGGGETQYF. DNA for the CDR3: TGTGCCAGCAGCTTATCCGGTCTAGCGGGGGGGGGAGAGACCCAGTACTTC.

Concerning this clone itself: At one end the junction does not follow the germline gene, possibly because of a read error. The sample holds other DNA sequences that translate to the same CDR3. CDR3 bases: TGCGCCACCAGCAGAGTTTCAGGGGCGGACTATGGCTACACCTTC. Translation: CATSRVSGADYGYTF. This chain uses TRBV15 with TRBJ1-2; maybe TRBD1 (6 bases). The germline CDR1 and CDR2 sequences are LNHNV and YYDKDF (reference sequence). The CDR3 spans 15 residues.

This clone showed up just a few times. CDR3 loop: CASRGTGEADTQYF. CDR3 bases: TGCGCCAGCAGAGGGACAGGGGAGGCAGATACGCAGTATTTT. V is TRBV10-1 and J is TRBJ2-3, with TRBD1 matching over 10 bases. The CDR3 spans 14 residues. After removal of 6 bases from V and 4 bases from J, the junction contained 4 bases not matched to a gene. Germline V gives CDR1 WNHNN, CDR2 SYGVQD (reference sequence).